Sequencing of this T cell receptor beta chain was carried out in a study of breast tumors, draining lymph nodes, adjacent tissues. Points from the study as a whole: Compared with lymph nodes, tumors were less diverse; compared with nontumor tissue, more. Tumor and nontumor repertoires were significantly more similar in luminal-like than in basal-like breast cancer. Data only fit, rather than demonstrated, lymph node origin of most tumor T cells.

The lymph nodes were axillary draining lymph nodes from breast cancer patients. This clonotype was counted at least ten times. Its antigen is unidentified. TCRdb used MiXCR to reprocess the multiplex PCR reads, holding one entry per CDR3 protein. In the table there are 120,000 to 150,000 distinct CDR3 sequences, approximately 30% of which are singletons. CDR1 SGHTA and CDR2 FQGNSA come from the germline V gene. V lost 6 bases to trimming and J lost 2 bases, with 17 bases between them. The CDR3 is 16 residues long. The rearrangement joins TRBV7-2 to TRBJ2-1, with D perhaps TRBD2 (7 bases). The receptor's source is a female donor with breast cancer. Some clones in this sample may be carry-over from other donors' samples. The sequenced sample was axillary lymph node tissue. The DNA of the CDR3 is TGTGCCAGCAGTTTCGCGAGGGGGGGCACCTACAATGAGCAGTTCTTC. This encodes CASSFARGGTYNEQFF.